This TCR beta chain was sequenced during a study of cytomegalovirus exposure and HLA in healthy donors. Repertoires were generated with immunoSEQ multiplex PCR, while TCRdb's copy carries only in-frame clones and drops some. In the table there are tens of thousands of clones, 85% to 95% of which are singletons. With 3 bases removed from V and 4 bases from J, the gap between germline ends came to 15 bases. Germline V CDR1 and CDR2: SGDLS, YYNGEE. The CDR3 is 15 amino acids. Sequenced: PBMCs. V is TRBV9 and J is TRBJ2-3, with D perhaps TRBD2 (6 bases). The source of this sequence is a woman younger than 30 in good health and CMV-seronegative. DNA for the CDR3: TGTGCCAGCAGCGCGGGACTTCAGGACCCAGATACGCAGTATTTT. Translation: CASSAGLQDPDTQYF.